This entry concerns a single T cell receptor beta chain. Sorting was used to obtain naive CD8 T cells (CD8+CD4-CCR7+CD45RA+). This sample is drawn from a study of molecular identifiers for immune sequencing clone quantification. A single record per CDR3 protein comes from TCRdb applying MiXCR to the PCR reads. The sample contains about 320,000 distinct CDR3 sequences, roughly 23% of which appear only once. The CDR3 is 17 residues long. The V gene end was trimmed by 5 bases and the J gene end by 3 bases; junction bases not matched to a gene: 15. In germline, CDR1 is SEHNR, CDR2 FQNEAQ (reference sequence).

The rearrangement links TRBV7-9 to TRBJ2-7, with 8 bases lining up with TRBD1. Sequencing was performed on naive CD8+ T cells from blood, with Jurkat cell RNA spiked in. Subset: FACS-sorted CD8+CD4-CCR7+CD45RA+ naive T cells. This sequence originates from a human donor in good health. Some libraries in this study had Jurkat cell RNA spiked in. The DNA of the CDR3 is TGTGCCAGCAGCCGAACCGACAGGGGCCCAACCGGCTACGAGCAGTACTTC. It codes for CASSRTDRGPTGYEQYF. Filled out from reference TRBV7-9 and TRBJ2-7, the complete variable domain reads DTGVSQNPRHKITKRGQNVTFRCDPISEHNRLYWYRQTLGQGPEFLTYFQNEAQLEKSRLLSDRFSAERPKGSFSTLEIQRTEQGDSAMYLCASSRTDRGPTGYEQYFGPGTRLTVT.